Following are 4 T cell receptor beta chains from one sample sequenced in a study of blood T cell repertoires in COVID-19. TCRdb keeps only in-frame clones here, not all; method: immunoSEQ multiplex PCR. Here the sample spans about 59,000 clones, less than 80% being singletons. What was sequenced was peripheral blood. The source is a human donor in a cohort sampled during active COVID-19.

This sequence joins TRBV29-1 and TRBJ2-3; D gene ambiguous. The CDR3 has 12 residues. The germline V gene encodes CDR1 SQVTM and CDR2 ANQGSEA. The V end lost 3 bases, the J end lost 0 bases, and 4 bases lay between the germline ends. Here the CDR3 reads CSVDSSTDTQYF. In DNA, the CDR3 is TGCAGCGTTGATAGTAGCACAGATACGCAGTATTTT.

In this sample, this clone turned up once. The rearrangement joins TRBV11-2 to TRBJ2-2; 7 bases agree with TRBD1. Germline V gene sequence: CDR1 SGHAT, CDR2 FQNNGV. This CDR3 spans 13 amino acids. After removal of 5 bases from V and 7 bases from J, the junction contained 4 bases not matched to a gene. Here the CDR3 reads CASSRQGSGELFF. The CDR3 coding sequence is TGTGCCAGCAGCAGACAGGGAAGCGGGGAGCTGTTTTTT.

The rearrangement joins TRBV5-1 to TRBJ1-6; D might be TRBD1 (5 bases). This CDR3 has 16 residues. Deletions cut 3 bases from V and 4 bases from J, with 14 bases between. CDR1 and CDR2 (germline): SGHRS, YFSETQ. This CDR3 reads CASSSGQVEYNSPLHF. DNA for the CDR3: TGCGCCAGCAGCTCAGGGCAGGTAGAGTATAATTCACCCCTCCACTTT. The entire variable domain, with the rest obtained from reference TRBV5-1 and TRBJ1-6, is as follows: KAGVTQTPRYLIKTRGQQVTLSCSPISGHRSVSWYQQTPGQGLQFLFEYFSETQRNKGNFPGRFSGRQFSNSRSEMNVSTLELGDSALYLCASSSGQVEYNSPLHFGNGTRLTVT.

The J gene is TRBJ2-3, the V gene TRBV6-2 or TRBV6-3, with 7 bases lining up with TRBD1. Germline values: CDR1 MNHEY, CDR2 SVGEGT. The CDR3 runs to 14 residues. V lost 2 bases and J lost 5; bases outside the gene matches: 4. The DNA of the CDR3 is TGTGCCAGCAGTTACGGACAGGCAGGAGATACGCAGTATTTT. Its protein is CASSYGQAGDTQYF.